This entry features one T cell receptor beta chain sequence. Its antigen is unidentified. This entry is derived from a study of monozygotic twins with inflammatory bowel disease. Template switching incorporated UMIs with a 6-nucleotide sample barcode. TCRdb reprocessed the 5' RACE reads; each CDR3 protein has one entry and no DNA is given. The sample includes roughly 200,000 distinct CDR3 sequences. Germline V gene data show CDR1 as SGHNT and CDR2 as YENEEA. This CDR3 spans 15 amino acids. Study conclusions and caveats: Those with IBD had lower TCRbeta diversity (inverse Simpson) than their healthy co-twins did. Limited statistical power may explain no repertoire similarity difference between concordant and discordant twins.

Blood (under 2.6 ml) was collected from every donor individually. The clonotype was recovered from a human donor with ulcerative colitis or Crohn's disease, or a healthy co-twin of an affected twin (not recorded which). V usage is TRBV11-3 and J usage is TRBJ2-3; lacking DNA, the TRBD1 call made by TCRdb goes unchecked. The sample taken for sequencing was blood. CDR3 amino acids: CASSSATGGGDTQYF.